The rows below give T cell receptor beta chains drawn from one sample of a study of CD8+CD57+ T cells in acquired aplastic anemia. TCRdb independently ran MiXCR on the reads; one entry per CDR3 protein. The sample consists of 150,000 or so distinct CDR3 sequences, about 52% of them appearing once. The sample taken for sequencing was sorted CD4+, CD8+, or CD8+CD57+ T cells (not recorded which) from PBMCs. All receptors derive from a human donor with aplastic anemia. CDR3s include the opening cysteine and the closing phenylalanine or tryptophan. A D gene is named only where the DNA matches it firmly. Only part of the rows carry a size: once, few, many, or a class if the clone is expanded.

V	J	size	D	DNA	CDR3
TRBV19	TRBJ2-5	-	TRBD1	TGTGCCAGTAGTCGAAGGACAGGGGGGCAAGAGACCCAGTACTTC	CASSRRTGGQETQYF
TRBV10-3	TRBJ1-6	-	-	TGTGCCAGCAGTGACCTCAACAACAGGGTTGGTAATTCACCCCTCCACTTT	CASSDLNNRVGNSPLHF
TRBV7-8	TRBJ2-1	once	-	TGTGCCAGCAGCTTAGGAAGGAGGGCGGTAGAGGGTGAGCAGTTCTTC	CASSLGRRAVEGEQFF
TRBV6-4	TRBJ2-7	many	TRBD2	TGTGCCAGCAGTCGGACTAGCGGGAGCTACGAGCAGTACTTC	CASSRTSGSYEQYF
TRBV10-3	TRBJ2-1	-	-	TGTGCCATCGCGGAAGGCGGGACAACCTACAATGAGCAGTTCTTC	CAIAEGGTTYNEQFF
TRBV20-1	TRBJ1-5	-	-	TGCAGTGCTCCGGACCGTAGCAATCAGCCCCAGCGTTTT	CSAPDRSNQPQRF
TRBV2	TRBJ1-4	-	-	TGTGCCAGCACTCTACGACAGGCAGGCGAAAAACTGTTTTTT	CASTLRQAGEKLFF
TRBV2	TRBJ1-6	many	-	TGTGCCAGCAGCCCCGGGACGGGGACGCTTCCCCCCCTCCACTTT	CASSPGTGTLPPLHF
TRBV4-3	TRBJ2-1	many	-	TGCGCCAGCAGCCAAGATGATCGGGCGGAGGACAATGAGCAGTTCTTC	CASSQDDRAEDNEQFF
TRBV20-1	TRBJ2-5	-	TRBD2	TGCAGTGCTAGGATAGCGGGAAAAGAGACCCAGTACTTC	CSARIAGKETQYF
TRBV7-9	TRBJ2-3	few	-	TGTGCCAGCAGCTTAGATACGCAGTATTTT	CASSLDTQYF
TRBV20-1	TRBJ2-1	-	TRBD2	TGCAGTGCCAAGAGCGGGGGGCCCGGGTCGTACAATGAGCAGTTCTTC	CSAKSGGPGSYNEQFF
TRBV5-1	TRBJ2-7	many	TRBD2	TGCGCCAGCAGCAAGCCCAAAGCGGGACCGACCTACGAGCAGTACTTC	CASSKPKAGPTYEQYF
TRBV7-8	TRBJ1-5	-	TRBD1	TGTGCCAGCAGCCGGACAGGGAGGGATAGCAATCAGCCCCAGCATTTT	CASSRTGRDSNQPQHF
TRBV24-1	TRBJ2-5	-	-	TGTGCCACCAGGTCAGCCGGGGGACCGCAAGAGACCCAGTACTTC	CATRSAGGPQETQYF
TRBV12-3/TRBV12-4	TRBJ2-3	-	TRBD2	TGTGCCAGCAGTTTTAGCGGGGGGGTCGAAGATACGCAGTATTTT	CASSFSGGVEDTQYF
TRBV19	TRBJ2-1	-	-	TGTGCCAGTAGTAATGCTTCGGGGGCCAGGGATGAGCAGTTCTTC	CASSNASGARDEQFF
TRBV6-1	TRBJ1-3	many	TRBD1	TGTGCCAGCAGTGAAGGGGGACAGGCACGACCTAGAAACACCATATATTTT	CASSEGGQARPRNTIYF
TRBV19	TRBJ2-1	many	TRBD1	TGTGCCAGTAGCCCCGGGACAGGGATCTATGAGCAGTTCTTC	CASSPGTGIYEQFF
TRBV6-2/TRBV6-3	TRBJ2-3	-	-	TGTGCCAGCAGTTACGTGGGCGGGACCGGCACAGATACGCAGTATTTT	CASSYVGGTGTDTQYF
TRBV5-1	TRBJ1-2	few	TRBD1	TGCGCCAGCAGCTTGGGAGGGACAGATAATGGCTACACCTTC	CASSLGGTDNGYTF
TRBV5-4	TRBJ2-2	-	TRBD1	TGTGCCAGCAGCTTGAGGCAGGGGGATGTCGGGGAGCTGTTTTTT	CASSLRQGDVGELFF
TRBV19	TRBJ2-5	-	-	TGTGCCAGTAGTACCTTGGGGGACGGTACCCAGTACTTC	CASSTLGDGTQYF
TRBV19	TRBJ2-7	-	TRBD1	TGTGCCAGTAGTCCGTGGACAGGGGGCCACTACGAGCAGTACTTC	CASSPWTGGHYEQYF
TRBV29-1	TRBJ2-7	-	TRBD1	TGCAGCGTTGAAGGGACAGGGGAACTCTACGAGCAGTACTTC	CSVEGTGELYEQYF
TRBV5-4	TRBJ1-2	many	-	TGTGCCACAAGAGACAGTTCATCTAACTATGGCTACACCTTC	CATRDSSSNYGYTF
TRBV10-1	TRBJ2-2	-	-	TGCGCCAGCAGTGATGGTGGCGCGAACACCGGGGAGCTGTTTTTT	CASSDGGANTGELFF
TRBV6-5	TRBJ1-5	once	-	TGTGCCAGCAGTTACGCGGGGGTCAATCAGCCCCAGCATTTT	CASSYAGVNQPQHF
TRBV6-2/TRBV6-3	TRBJ2-5	-	TRBD2	TGTGCCAGCAGCACAGGGACTAGCGGGGGGGCGGCGACCCAGTACTTC	CASSTGTSGGAATQYF
TRBV11-1	TRBJ2-3	-	TRBD2	TGTGCCAGCAGCCACGGACTAGCGGGAGACGTAGATACGCAGTATTTT	CASSHGLAGDVDTQYF
TRBV29-1	TRBJ2-7	-	-	TGCAGCGCGGCGAAGAGTCTCCCCTCCTACGAGCAGTACTTC	CSAAKSLPSYEQYF